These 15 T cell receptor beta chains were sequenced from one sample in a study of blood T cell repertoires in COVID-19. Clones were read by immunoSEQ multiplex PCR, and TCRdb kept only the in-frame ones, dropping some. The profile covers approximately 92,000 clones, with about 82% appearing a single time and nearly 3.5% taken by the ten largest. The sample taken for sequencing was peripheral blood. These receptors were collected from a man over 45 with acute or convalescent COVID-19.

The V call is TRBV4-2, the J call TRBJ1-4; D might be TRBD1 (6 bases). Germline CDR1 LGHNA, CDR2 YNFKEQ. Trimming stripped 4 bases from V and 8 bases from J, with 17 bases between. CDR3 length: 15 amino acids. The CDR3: CASSPQVGGEEKLFF. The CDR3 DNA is TGTGCCAGCAGCCCCCAGGTAGGGGGGGAGGAAAAACTGTTTTTT.

CDR3 bases: TGCAGTGCTAGCGGCGGCTACGAGCAGTACTTC. Translating gives CSASGGYEQYF. The rearrangement joins TRBV20-1 to TRBJ2-7; D gene ambiguous. Germline V gene sequence: CDR1 DFQATT, CDR2 SNEGSKA (reference sequence). This CDR3 region has 11 residues. The V end lost 3 bases, the J end lost 3 bases, and 6 bases lay between the germline ends.

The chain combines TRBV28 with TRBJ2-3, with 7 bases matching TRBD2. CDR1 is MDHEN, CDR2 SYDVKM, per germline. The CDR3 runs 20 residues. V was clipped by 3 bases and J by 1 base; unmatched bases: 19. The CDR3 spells CASSFRGAGGAGIGTDTQYF. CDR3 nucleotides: TGTGCCAGCAGTTTTCGAGGGGCGGGTGGAGCGGGGATCGGCACAGATACGCAGTATTTT.

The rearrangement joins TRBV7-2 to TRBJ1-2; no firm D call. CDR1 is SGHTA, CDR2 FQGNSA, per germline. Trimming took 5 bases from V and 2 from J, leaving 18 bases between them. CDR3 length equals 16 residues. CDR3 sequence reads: CASSPRAGGGNYGYTF. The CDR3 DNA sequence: TGTGCCAGCAGCCCCCGCGCAGGAGGAGGCAACTATGGCTACACCTTC.

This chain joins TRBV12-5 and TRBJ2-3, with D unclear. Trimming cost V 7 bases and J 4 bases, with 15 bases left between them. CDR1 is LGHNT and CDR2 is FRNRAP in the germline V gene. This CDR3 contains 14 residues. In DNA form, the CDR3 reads TGTGCTAGTGCTTTCAATAGAGAGGCAGATACGCAGTATTTT. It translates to CASAFNREADTQYF.

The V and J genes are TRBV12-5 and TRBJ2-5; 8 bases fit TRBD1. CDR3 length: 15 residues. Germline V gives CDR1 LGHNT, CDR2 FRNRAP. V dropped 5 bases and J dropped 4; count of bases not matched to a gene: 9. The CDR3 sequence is CASGTGQVPSETQYF. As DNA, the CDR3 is TGTGCTAGTGGTACGGGACAGGTGCCCTCAGAGACCCAGTACTTC.

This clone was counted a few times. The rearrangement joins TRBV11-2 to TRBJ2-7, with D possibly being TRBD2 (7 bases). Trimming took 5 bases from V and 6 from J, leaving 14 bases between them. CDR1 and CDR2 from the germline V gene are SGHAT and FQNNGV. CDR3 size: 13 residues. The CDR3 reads CASSPPGGGEQYF. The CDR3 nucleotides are TGTGCCAGCAGCCCTCCGGGGGGCGGCGAGCAGTACTTC.

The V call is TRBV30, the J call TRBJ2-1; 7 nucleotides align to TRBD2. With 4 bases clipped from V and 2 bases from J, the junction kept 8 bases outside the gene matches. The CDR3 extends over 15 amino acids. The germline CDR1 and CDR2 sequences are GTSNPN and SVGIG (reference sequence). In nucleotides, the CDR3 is TGTGCCTGGACTTCAAGCGGGACCCCCTACAATGAGCAGTTCTTC. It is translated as CAWTSSGTPYNEQFF.

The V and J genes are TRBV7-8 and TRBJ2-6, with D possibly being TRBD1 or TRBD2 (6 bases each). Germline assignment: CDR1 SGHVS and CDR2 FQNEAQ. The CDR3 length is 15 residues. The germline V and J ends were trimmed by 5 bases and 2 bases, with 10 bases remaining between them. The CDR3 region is CASSRGGPGANVLTF. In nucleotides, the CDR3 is TGTGCCAGCAGCCGAGGGGGGCCTGGGGCCAACGTCCTGACTTTC. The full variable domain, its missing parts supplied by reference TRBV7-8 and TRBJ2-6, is GAGVSQSPRYKVAKRGQDVALRCDPISGHVSLFWYQQALGQGPEFLTYFQNEAQLDKSGLPSDRFFAERPEGSVSTLKIQRTQQEDSAVYLCASSRGGPGANVLTFGAGSRLTVL.

The chain's CDR3 is CAISELGGDIQYF. CDR3 bases: TGTGCCATCAGTGAGTTAGGGGGGGACATTCAGTACTTC. The chain couples TRBV10-3 to TRBJ2-4, with a possible D match to TRBD2 (7 bases). The CDR3 consists of 13 residues. Germline V gene lookup returns CDR1 ENHRY and CDR2 SYGVKD. The germline V and J ends were trimmed by 1 base and 8 bases, with 9 bases remaining between them.

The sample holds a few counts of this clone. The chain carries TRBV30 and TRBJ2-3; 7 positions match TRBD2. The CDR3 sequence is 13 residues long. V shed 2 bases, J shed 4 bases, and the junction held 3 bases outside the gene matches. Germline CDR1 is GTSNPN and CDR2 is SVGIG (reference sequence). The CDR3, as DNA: TGTGCCTGGAGTAGAGCGGGGCCAGATACGCAGTATTTT. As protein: CAWSRAGPDTQYF.

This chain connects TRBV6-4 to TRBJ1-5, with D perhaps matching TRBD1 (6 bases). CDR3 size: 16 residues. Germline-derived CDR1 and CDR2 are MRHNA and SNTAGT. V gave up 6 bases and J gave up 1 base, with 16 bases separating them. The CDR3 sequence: CASRKWGPKSNQPQHF. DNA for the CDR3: TGTGCCAGCAGAAAATGGGGGCCTAAGAGCAATCAGCCCCAGCATTTT.

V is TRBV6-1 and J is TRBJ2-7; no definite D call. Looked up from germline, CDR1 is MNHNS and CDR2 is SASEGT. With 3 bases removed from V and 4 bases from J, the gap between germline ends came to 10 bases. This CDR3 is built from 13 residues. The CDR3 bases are TGTGCCAGCAGTGATGGCCCCCTTTACGAGCAGTACTTC. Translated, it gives CASSDGPLYEQYF.

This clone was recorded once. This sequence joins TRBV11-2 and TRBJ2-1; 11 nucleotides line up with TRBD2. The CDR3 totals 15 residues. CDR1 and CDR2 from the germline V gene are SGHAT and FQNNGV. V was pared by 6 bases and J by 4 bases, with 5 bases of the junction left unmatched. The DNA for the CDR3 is TGTGCCAGCAGACAACTAGCGGGAGAGTACAATGAGCAGTTCTTC. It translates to CASRQLAGEYNEQFF. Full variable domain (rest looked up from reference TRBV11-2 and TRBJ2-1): EAGVAQSPRYKIIEKRQSVAFWCNPISGHATLYWYQQILGQGPKLLIQFQNNGVVDDSQLPKDRFSAERLKGVDSTLKIQPAKLEDSAVYLCASRQLAGEYNEQFFGPGTRLTVL.

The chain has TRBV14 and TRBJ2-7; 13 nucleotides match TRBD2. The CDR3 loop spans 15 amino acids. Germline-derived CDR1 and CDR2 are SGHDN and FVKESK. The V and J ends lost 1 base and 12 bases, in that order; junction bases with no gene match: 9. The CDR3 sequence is CASSQAPLAGGPGYF. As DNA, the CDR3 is TGTGCCAGCAGCCAAGCTCCACTAGCGGGAGGGCCGGGGTACTTC.